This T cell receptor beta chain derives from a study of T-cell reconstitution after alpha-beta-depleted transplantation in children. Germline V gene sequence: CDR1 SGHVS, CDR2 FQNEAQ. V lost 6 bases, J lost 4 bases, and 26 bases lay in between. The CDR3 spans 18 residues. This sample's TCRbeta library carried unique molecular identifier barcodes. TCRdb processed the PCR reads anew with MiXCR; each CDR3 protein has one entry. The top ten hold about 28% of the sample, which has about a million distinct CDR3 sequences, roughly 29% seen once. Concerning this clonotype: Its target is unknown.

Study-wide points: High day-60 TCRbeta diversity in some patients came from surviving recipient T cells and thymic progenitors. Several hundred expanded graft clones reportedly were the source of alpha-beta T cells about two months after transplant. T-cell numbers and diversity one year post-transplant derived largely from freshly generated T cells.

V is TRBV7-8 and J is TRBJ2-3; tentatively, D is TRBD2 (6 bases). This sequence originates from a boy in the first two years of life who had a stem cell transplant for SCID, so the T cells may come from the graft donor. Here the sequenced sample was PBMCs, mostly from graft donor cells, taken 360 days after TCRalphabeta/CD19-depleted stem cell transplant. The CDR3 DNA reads TGTGCCAGCAGTTGCCCCGTGAGGACTATAAGAATCGCAGATACGCAGTATTTT. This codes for CASSCPVRTIRIADTQYF.